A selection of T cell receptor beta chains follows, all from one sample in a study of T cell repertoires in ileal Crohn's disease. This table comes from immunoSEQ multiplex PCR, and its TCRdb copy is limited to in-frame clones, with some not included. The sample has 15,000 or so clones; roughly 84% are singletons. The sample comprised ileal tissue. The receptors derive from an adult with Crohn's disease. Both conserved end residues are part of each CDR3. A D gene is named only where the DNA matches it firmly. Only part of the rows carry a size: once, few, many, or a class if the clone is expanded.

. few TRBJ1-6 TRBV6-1 CASSDGRSNSPLHF TGTGCCAGCAGTGACGGTCGTTCGAATTCACCCCTCCACTTT
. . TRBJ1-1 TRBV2 CASSVFSGNTEAFF TGTGCCAGCAGTGTGTTCTCGGGTAACACTGAAGCTTTCTTT
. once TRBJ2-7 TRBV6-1 CASSSTGSTRYEQYF TGTGCCAGCAGTTCGACAGGTTCTACTCGTTACGAGCAGTACTTC
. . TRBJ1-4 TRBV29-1 CSVGGVDEKLFF TGCAGCGTTGGGGGGGTCGATGAAAAACTGTTTTTT
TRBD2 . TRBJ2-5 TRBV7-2 CASSKRGGKETQYF TGTGCCAGCAGCAAACGGGGGGGCAAAGAGACCCAGTACTTC
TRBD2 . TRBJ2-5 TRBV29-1 CSVATSGGFRQETQYF TGCAGCGTAGCCACTAGCGGGGGGTTCCGGCAAGAGACCCAGTACTTC
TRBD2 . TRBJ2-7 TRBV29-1 CSVVAGGTIYEQYF TGCAGCGTAGTAGCGGGAGGGACGATCTACGAGCAGTACTTC
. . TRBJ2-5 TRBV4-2 CASSQLTRQTQETQYF TGTGCCAGCAGCCAACTCACGAGACAGACCCAAGAGACCCAGTACTTC
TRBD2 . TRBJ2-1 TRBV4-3 CASSQDRGGSYNEQFF TGCGCCAGCAGCCAAGATCGGGGGGGCTCCTACAATGAGCAGTTCTTC
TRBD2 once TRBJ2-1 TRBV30 CAWSRSGTSVYNEQFF TGTGCCTGGAGCAGGAGTGGGACTAGCGTTTACAATGAGCAGTTCTTC
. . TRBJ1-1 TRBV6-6 CASSNTENTEAFF TGTGCCAGCAGCAATACAGAGAACACTGAAGCTTTCTTT
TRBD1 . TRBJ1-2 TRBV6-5 CASRTGASYGYTF TGTGCCAGCAGGACAGGGGCCAGCTATGGCTACACCTTC
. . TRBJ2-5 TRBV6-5 CASSTTRETQYF TGTGCCAGCAGCACAACGAGGGAGACCCAGTACTTC
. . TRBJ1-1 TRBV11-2 CASSATPVSLRAFF TGTGCCAGCAGCGCCACCCCCGTGAGTTTACGGGCTTTCTTT
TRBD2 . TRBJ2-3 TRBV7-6 CASRAGPSTDTQYF TGTGCCAGCCGAGCGGGGCCCAGCACAGATACGCAGTATTTT
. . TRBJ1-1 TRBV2 CASGSPRRGNTEAFF TGTGCCAGCGGGAGCCCGCGACGGGGTAACACTGAAGCTTTCTTT
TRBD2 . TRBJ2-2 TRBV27 CASSLIGGSKSGELFF TGTGCCAGCAGTTTAATCGGGGGGTCCAAATCCGGGGAGCTGTTTTTT
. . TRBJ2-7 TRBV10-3 CAIGGGTGHEQYF TGTGCCATCGGGGGGGGAACAGGGCACGAGCAGTACTTC
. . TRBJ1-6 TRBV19 CASKTGTMVASPLHF TGTGCCAGTAAAACAGGGACAATGGTGGCTTCACCCCTCCACTTT
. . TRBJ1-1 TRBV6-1 CASSEGSGWNTEAFF TGTGCCAGCAGTGAAGGATCAGGCTGGAACACTGAAGCTTTCTTT
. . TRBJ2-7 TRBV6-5 CASSYQTGPYEQYF TGTGCCAGCAGTTACCAAACAGGGCCCTACGAGCAGTACTTC
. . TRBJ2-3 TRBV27 CASSTLRLTDTQYF TGTGCCAGCAGTACTCTGAGGCTCACAGATACGCAGTATTTT
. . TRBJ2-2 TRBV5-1 CASSLLGGTLTGELFF TGCGCCAGCAGCTTGCTGGGCGGGACCCTCACCGGGGAGCTGTTTTTT
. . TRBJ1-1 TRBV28 CASRLGGENTEAFF TGTGCCAGCAGATTAGGCGGGGAGAACACTGAAGCTTTCTTT
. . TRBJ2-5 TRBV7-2 CAAGETQYF TGTGCCGCAGGGGAGACCCAGTACTTC
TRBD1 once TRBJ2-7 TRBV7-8 CASSLADRGEPYEQYF TGTGCCAGCAGCTTAGCGGACAGGGGAGAACCCTACGAGCAGTACTTC
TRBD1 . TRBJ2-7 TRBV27 CASSSGQGAREQYF TGTGCCAGCAGTTCCGGACAGGGGGCGCGGGAGCAGTACTTC
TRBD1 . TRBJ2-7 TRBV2 CASSTGEGVFSYEQYF TGTGCCAGCAGTACAGGGGAAGGGGTATTCTCCTACGAGCAGTACTTC
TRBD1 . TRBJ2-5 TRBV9 CASSPTSLNSQGAQYF TGTGCCAGCAGCCCCACTTCATTAAATTCACAGGGGGCGCAGTACTTC
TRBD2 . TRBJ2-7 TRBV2 CASSVGGVSYEQYF TGTGCCAGCAGTGTCGGGGGGGTCTCCTACGAGCAGTACTTC
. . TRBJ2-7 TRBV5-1 CASSFTRPGEQYF TGCGCCAGCAGCTTTACCAGACCGGGGGAGCAGTACTTC
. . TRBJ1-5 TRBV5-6 CASSARRYQPQHF TGTGCCAGCAGCGCCAGGCGATATCAGCCCCAGCATTTT
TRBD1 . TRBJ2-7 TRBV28 CASRDRGPYEQYF TGTGCCAGCAGAGACAGGGGGCCGTACGAGCAGTACTTC
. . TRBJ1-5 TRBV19 CASSKDRNQPQHF TGTGCCAGTAGTAAGGACAGAAATCAGCCCCAGCATTTT
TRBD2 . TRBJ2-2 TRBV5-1 CASSLVPTSGGANTGELFF TGCGCCAGCAGCTTGGTCCCGACTAGCGGGGGGGCTAACACCGGGGAGCTGTTTTTT
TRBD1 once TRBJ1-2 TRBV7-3 CASSSSPIGTGNYGYTF TGTGCCAGCAGCTCTAGTCCCATCGGGACAGGGAACTATGGCTACACCTTC
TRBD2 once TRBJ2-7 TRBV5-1 CASSPSGVAGVPREQYF TGCGCCAGCAGCCCGTCGGGGGTAGCGGGAGTCCCACGAGAGCAGTACTTC
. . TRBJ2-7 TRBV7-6 CASSPRGPSYEQYF TGTGCCAGCAGCCCCCGGGGTCCCTCCTACGAGCAGTACTTC
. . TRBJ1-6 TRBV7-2 CASSLQPTGNNSPLHF TGTGCCAGCAGCTTACAACCGACAGGCAATAATTCACCCCTCCACTTT
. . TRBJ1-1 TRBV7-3 CASSFGRAAEAFF TGTGCCAGCAGCTTTGGCAGGGCCGCTGAAGCTTTCTTT
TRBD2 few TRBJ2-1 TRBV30 CAWSVAGGALHEQFF TGTGCCTGGAGTGTAGCCGGGGGGGCCTTGCATGAGCAGTTCTTC
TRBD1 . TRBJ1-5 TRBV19 CASRPTGGRQPQHF TGTGCCAGTAGACCAACAGGGGGCCGACAGCCCCAGCATTTT
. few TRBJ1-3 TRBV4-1 CASSQDSGSTGLNTIYF TGCGCCAGCAGCCAAGACTCCGGGTCTACGGGTCTAAACACCATATATTTT
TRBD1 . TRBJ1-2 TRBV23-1 CASSHQDRANNYGYTF TGCGCCAGCAGTCACCAAGACAGGGCGAATAACTATGGCTACACCTTC
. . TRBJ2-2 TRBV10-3 CAISRGSDTGELFF TGTGCCATCAGTAGGGGCTCGGACACCGGGGAGCTGTTTTTT